This T cell receptor beta chain was captured by sequencing in a study of blood T cell repertoires in COVID-19. Using immunoSEQ multiplex PCR, the repertoire was profiled, and TCRdb retains in-frame clones only, with some absent. Among about 170,000 clones, around 92% were seen once, and the ten largest hold about 4.8%. Unmatched junction bases numbered 3, after V lost 4 bases and J lost 1 base. This CDR3 has 15 residues. From germline, CDR1 is LNHDA and CDR2 SQIVND (reference sequence). This TCR was recovered from a man between 25 and 39 years old with COVID-19, enrolled during active disease. V gene TRBV19 combines with J gene TRBJ2-1; the match to TRBD2 covers 8 bases. Sequenced input: peripheral blood. This chain's CDR3 is CASSTLAGSYNEQFF. For the CDR3, the DNA is TGTGCCAGTAGTACGTTAGCGGGATCCTACAATGAGCAGTTCTTC.